This TCR beta chain originates from a study of Ad26.COV2.S vaccination and SARS-CoV-2 variants. Study-wide background: Ad26.COV2.S shots went into the muscle once or twice, 56 days apart. Study results and caveats: Vaccine recipients posted higher spike-specific TCR breadth than their placebo counterparts. Participants given vaccine showed non-spike TCR breadth similar to that of placebo recipients.

In regard to this clone: Its antigen is not known.

There are 14 residues in the CDR3. The V gene lost 10 bases and the J gene lost 5 bases, with 18 bases spanning the gap. CDR1 is MNHEY, CDR2 SVGAGI, per germline. Treatment given: 15 to 20 received Ad26.COV2.S at low or high dose, single or two shots; roughly 5 received placebo; per-sample allocation not given. Day 63 after the first vaccine or placebo injection was the time point for sampling. The vaccine antigen was prefusion-stabilized Wuhan SARS-CoV-2 spike. The assay was immunoSEQ multiplex PCR, and TCRdb's table has in-frame clones only and misses some. This sample has roughly 350,000 clones, with 88% found just once.

The clonotype comes from a person between 18 and 65 years old who received the Ad26.COV2.S COVID-19 vaccine or a placebo. This chain connects TRBV6-5 to TRBJ2-1, with a weak D call TRBD2 (6 bases). The sequenced sample was peripheral blood, obtained in a trial of Ad26.COV2.S vaccine versus placebo. CDR3 sequence (DNA): TGTGCCACTGACTGGGGGGTAATGGACAATGAGCAGTTCTTC. Translation gives CATDWGVMDNEQFF.